A selection of T cell receptor beta chains follows, all from one sample in a study of cytomegalovirus exposure and HLA in healthy donors. Assay: immunoSEQ multiplex PCR; the TCRdb copy retains only in-frame clones and omits some. The sample lists roughly 98,000 clones; about 78% were seen once. Sequenced sample: PBMCs. Receptor source: a man aged 40-49 years in good health and CMV-seronegative. CDR3s include the opening cysteine and the closing phenylalanine or tryptophan. A D gene is named only where the DNA matches it firmly. Expanded clones get a size class; other rows say once, few or many, or leave the size out.

TRBV19	TRBJ2-5	NA	NA	TGTGCCAGTAGTGTGAGGCGCCGGGAGACCCAGTACTTC	CASSVRRRETQYF
TRBV28	TRBJ2-7	NA	NA	TGTGCCAGCAGTTTATCCGGCAGGGACTACGAGCAGTACTTC	CASSLSGRDYEQYF
TRBV5-4	TRBJ1-1	NA	NA	TGTGCCAGCAGAGGCGAGGGGAACACTGAAGCTTTCTTT	CASRGEGNTEAFF
TRBV5-1	TRBJ2-1	TRBD1	NA	TGCGCCAGCAGCTTGGCCGGCGGGACAGGGGGCGCGTCCGCGTACAATGAGCAGTTCTTC	CASSLAGGTGGASAYNEQFF
TRBV19	TRBJ1-4	NA	NA	TGTGCCAGTACCACCGGGACAAATGCTGAAAAACTGTTTTTT	CASTTGTNAEKLFF
TRBV9	TRBJ2-5	TRBD1	NA	TGTGCCAGCAGCGGACGACAGGGCCGCGAGACCCAGTACTTC	CASSGRQGRETQYF
TRBV6-4	TRBJ2-2	NA	NA	TGTGCCAGCAGTGCAGGGGACACCGGGGAGCTGTTTTTT	CASSAGDTGELFF
TRBV6-1	TRBJ2-2	TRBD2	NA	TGTGCCAGCAGTGAACTAGCGGGGGGGAACACCGGGGAGCTGTTTTTT	CASSELAGGNTGELFF
TRBV18	TRBJ2-5	NA	NA	TGTGCCAGCTCACCATTTCCTCCGAGAGAGACCCAGTACTTC	CASSPFPPRETQYF
TRBV30	TRBJ2-2	TRBD2	NA	TGTGCCTGGAGTGTACGTGAACTAGCGGGAGGAAAGGGCACCGGGGAGCTGTTTTTT	CAWSVRELAGGKGTGELFF
TRBV28	TRBJ1-3	NA	NA	TGTGCCAGCAGTCGAACCGGGAGCCGGACCGGAAACACCATATATTTT	CASSRTGSRTGNTIYF
TRBV7-8	TRBJ1-2	TRBD1	NA	TGTGCCAGCAGCTTAGCCAATCCAGGGGGACCTAACTATGGCTACACCTTC	CASSLANPGGPNYGYTF
TRBV28	TRBJ1-2	TRBD1	NA	TGTGCCAGCAGAACAGGACAGGTCCTTAAAGGCTACACCTTC	CASRTGQVLKGYTF
TRBV6-5	TRBJ2-5	TRBD2	NA	TGTGCCAGCAGTTACGGTCTGGGGGAGGGAGGGCAGTACTTC	CASSYGLGEGGQYF
TRBV7-3	TRBJ2-5	TRBD2	NA	TGTGCCAGCAGCAGATCCGGGACTAGCGGCCAAGAGACCCAGTACTTC	CASSRSGTSGQETQYF
TRBV19	TRBJ2-2	NA	NA	TGTGCCAGTAGTATAGTTGCGGTCGGGATCCACACCGGGGAGCTGTTTTTT	CASSIVAVGIHTGELFF
TRBV7-9	TRBJ1-2	NA	NA	TGTGCCAGCAGCGGCCGGGACTTCTACTATGGCTACACCTTC	CASSGRDFYYGYTF
TRBV19	TRBJ2-5	NA	NA	TGTGCCAGTGGCAGACAAGAGACCCAGTACTTC	CASGRQETQYF
TRBV27	TRBJ2-7	TRBD2	NA	TGTGCCAGCAGTACTAGCGGGAGGGTAAAGGGCGAGCAGTACTTC	CASSTSGRVKGEQYF
TRBV30	TRBJ2-7	NA	NA	TGTGCCTGGATTGACAGCTACGAGCAGTACTTC	CAWIDSYEQYF
TRBV6-5	TRBJ1-2	TRBD1	NA	TGTGCCAGCAGCCGGGGACAGGGGGATGGCTACACCTTC	CASSRGQGDGYTF
TRBV6-5	TRBJ2-7	NA	NA	TGTGCCAGCAGTCCAGGCGGGGACGAGCAGTACTTC	CASSPGGDEQYF
TRBV28	TRBJ1-4	TRBD1	NA	TGTGCCAGCAGTCCGACAGGGAGGACTAATGAAAAACTGTTTTTT	CASSPTGRTNEKLFF
TRBV5-1	TRBJ1-2	TRBD1	NA	TGCGCCAGCAGCTCAGTAGGGGGCCAAGGATATGGCTACACCTTC	CASSSVGGQGYGYTF
TRBV2	TRBJ1-5	NA	NA	TGTGCCAGCACCCGGGAGAGCAATCAGCCCCAGCATTTT	CASTRESNQPQHF
TRBV7-6	TRBJ2-1	TRBD2	NA	TGTGCCAGCAGGAAGACTAGCTTGGGTGAGCAGTTCTTC	CASRKTSLGEQFF
TRBV11-2	TRBJ2-7	TRBD1	once	TGTGCCGGCAGCTGGACAGGGGAGCGGGAGCAGTACTTC	CAGSWTGEREQYF
TRBV7-9	TRBJ2-1	TRBD2	NA	TGTGCCAGCAGCTTGGCGGGGGGGCCGGATAATGAGCAGTTCTTC	CASSLAGGPDNEQFF
TRBV7-2	TRBJ2-7	NA	NA	TGTGCCAGCAGCTTAACCTTCTCGGGATACGACGAGCAGTACTTC	CASSLTFSGYDEQYF
TRBV27	TRBJ2-7	TRBD2	NA	TGTGCCAGCAGTTTAGGACTAGCGGGAGGGATCTACGAGCAGTACTTC	CASSLGLAGGIYEQYF
TRBV2	TRBJ2-6	NA	NA	TGTGCCAGTGAACGGGGTACCTTCTCTGGGGCCAACGTCCTGACTTTC	CASERGTFSGANVLTF
TRBV29-1	TRBJ2-7	TRBD1	NA	TGCAGCGTCCTTACTCCAGGGGGATCGAACGAGCAGTACTTC	CSVLTPGGSNEQYF
TRBV4-1	TRBJ1-1	TRBD1	NA	TGCGCCAGCAGCCAAGATCTGAACAGGGGAAACACTGAAGCTTTCTTT	CASSQDLNRGNTEAFF
TRBV18	TRBJ1-1	NA	few	TGTGCCAGCTCACCATTTGGGAGAGACACTGAAGCTTTCTTT	CASSPFGRDTEAFF
TRBV28	TRBJ2-7	TRBD2	NA	TGTGCCAGCAGTCCCCTAGAGCGGGAGTACGAGCAGTACTTC	CASSPLEREYEQYF
TRBV29-1	TRBJ2-3	TRBD2	few	TGCAGTGCCGCCGGGACTACTAGCACAGATACGCAGTATTTT	CSAAGTTSTDTQYF
TRBV6-6	TRBJ2-7	NA	NA	TGTGCCAGCAGTTACTCGATCGGCGAGCAGTACTTC	CASSYSIGEQYF
TRBV13	TRBJ2-7	TRBD1	once	TGTGCCAGCAGCAAACAGGGGGGCGAGCAGTACTTC	CASSKQGGEQYF
TRBV6-4	TRBJ2-2	NA	NA	TGTGCCAGCAGTGAGTCACCGGGACAGAACACCGGGGAGCTGTTTTTT	CASSESPGQNTGELFF
TRBV13	TRBJ2-7	TRBD2	NA	TGTGCCAGCAGCTTAGTCGGGACTAGCGTTGACGAGCAGTACTTC	CASSLVGTSVDEQYF